This TCR beta chain is from a study of T cell responses to AZD1222 COVID-19 vaccine. Findings and limits, study-wide: Elevations in Spike-specific TCR breadth and depth followed administration of two AZD1222 doses. At baseline, just a handful of AZD1222 recipients tested seropositive. The repertoires were collected only after the peak T cell response.

Germline V lookup: CDR1 MDHEN, CDR2 SYDVKM. The length of the CDR3 is 12 residues. V gave up 6 bases and J gave up 2 bases, with 8 bases separating them. Assay: immunoSEQ multiplex PCR; the TCRdb copy retains only in-frame clones and omits some. Found here are approximately 100,000 clones, roughly 90% of them singletons; the top ten hold 9.5% to 15%. As for this clone: The target antigen is unknown.

The sequencing here drew on peripheral blood, taken on day 0 of MenACWY control vaccination. This TCR derives from an adult in good health. The rearrangement links TRBV28 to TRBJ2-7; D might be TRBD1 (6 bases). The CDR3: CASRDRTYEQYF. In nucleotides, the CDR3 is TGTGCCAGCAGGGACAGAACCTACGAGCAGTACTTC.